The entry that follows covers one T cell receptor (beta chain) sequence. An end of the junction differs from the germline gene, which may be a read error. Germline V gives CDR1 SSHAT, CDR2 FNYEAQ (reference sequence). The CDR3 runs to 16 residues. This entry is derived from a study of blood T cell repertoires in COVID-19. Assay used: immunoSEQ multiplex PCR; TCRdb lists only in-frame clones, some missing. The table has 210,000 or so clones, approximately 91% seen once. The chain couples TRBV7-7 to TRBJ1-5; 9 bases fit TRBD1. The receptor comes from a woman aged 55-70 years with acute or convalescent COVID-19. The sequenced sample consisted of peripheral blood. The CDR3 region is CASSFMTGGTNQPQHF. CDR3 coding DNA: TGTGCTAGCAGCTTTATGACAGGGGGGACCAATCAGCCCCAGCATTTT.